The 24 T cell receptor beta chains reported below all come from one sample, sequenced in a study. TCRdb reprocessed the RT-PCR reads via MiXCR and lists one record per CDR3 protein. The table records fewer than 800,000 distinct CDR3 sequences, about 14% of them present only once. Sequenced material: memory CD4+ T cells from blood. All receptors come from a female donor in good health, serving as a healthy control.

This clonotype was counted only a few times. The rearrangement joins TRBV3-1 to TRBJ1-6, with TRBD1 as a possible D gene (6 bases). The CDR3 is 15 residues long. The germline V gene encodes CDR1 LGHDT and CDR2 YNNKEL (reference sequence). V was shortened by 1 base and J by 5 bases, with 9 bases between the two germline ends. CDR3 amino acids: CASSQGQGNNSPLHF. CDR3 coding DNA: TGTGCCAGCAGCCAAGGGCAGGGGAATAATTCACCCCTCCACTTT.

This clonotype was counted many times. The V gene is TRBV5-1, the J gene TRBJ1-5, with TRBD1 matching 7 bases. The V and J ends lost 2 bases and 1 base, in that order; junction bases with no gene match: 3. In germline, CDR1 is SGHRS, CDR2 YFSETQ. The CDR3 loop spans 15 amino acids. CDR3 region: CASSLTGVSNQPQHF. Here the CDR3 DNA reads TGCGCCAGCAGCTTAACAGGGGTGAGCAATCAGCCCCAGCATTTT.

The V call is TRBV6-6, the J call TRBJ1-1; 7 nucleotides align to TRBD1. V was clipped by 6 bases and J by 6 bases; unmatched bases: 13. Germline V gene data show CDR1 as MNHNY and CDR2 as SVGAGI (reference sequence). The CDR3 runs 15 residues. For the CDR3, the DNA is TGTGCCAGCAGACGCCAGGGAGGGGGCGAGGCTGAAGCTTTCTTT. Translated, it gives CASRRQGGGEAEAFF.

The rearrangement links TRBV24-1 to TRBJ2-6; 7 nucleotides match TRBD2. J gave up 2 bases and V 3 bases, and 6 bases lay outside the gene matches. Germline V gene sequence: CDR1 KGHDR, CDR2 SFDVKD. The CDR3 has 17 residues. CDR3 in amino acids: CATSDTAGDAGANVLTF. CDR3 sequence (DNA): TGTGCCACCAGTGATACCGCGGGGGACGCTGGGGCCAACGTCCTGACTTTC.

About this clonotype: A much larger clone sits a single nucleotide away, making a read error possible. The V and J genes are TRBV20-1 and TRBJ1-6; D possibly corresponds to TRBD1 (6 bases). Germline CDR1 DFQATT, CDR2 SNEGSKA (reference sequence). Trimming took 2 bases from V and 3 from J, leaving 14 bases between them. This CDR3 region has 16 residues. CDR3 sequence (DNA): TGCAGTGCTAGAAGATTGACAGGTGGCTATAATTCACCCCTCCACTTT. Its protein is CSARRLTGGYNSPLHF.

The CDR3 DNA is TGCGCCAGCAGCCAAGATCTCGGGGTGGGGGAGCAGTACTTC. This translates into CASSQDLGVGEQYF. This rearrangement joins TRBV4-3 to TRBJ2-7; D possibly corresponds to TRBD2 (5 bases). This CDR3 spans 14 amino acids. Germline CDR1 and CDR2: LGHNA and YSLEER. The ends were cut back, 0 bases at V and 7 bases at J, with 13 bases in the middle.

The V gene is TRBV7-3, the J gene TRBJ2-2; no clear D gene. The CDR3 is 14 residues long. Trimming shortened V by 2 bases and J by 4 bases, and 8 bases separated the two germline ends. Germline CDR1 reads SGHTA; CDR2 reads FQGTGA. The CDR3 here is CASSLGASTGELFF. The DNA for the CDR3 is TGTGCCAGCAGCTTAGGTGCAAGCACCGGGGAGCTGTTTTTT.

This clonotype was observed a handful of times. The V and J genes are TRBV9 and TRBJ2-3, with a tentative D call TRBD2 (5 bases). The CDR3 has 14 amino acids. The germline V gene has CDR1 SGDLS and CDR2 YYNGEE. V was clipped by 0 bases and J by 5 bases, with 10 bases between them. CDR3 sequence (DNA): TGTGCCAGCAGCGTAGCTCATGAGGGAGATACGCAGTATTTT. Its translation: CASSVAHEGDTQYF.

At least ten counts were recorded for this clonotype. The chain is built from TRBV15 and TRBJ2-3; D gene uncertain. V lost 4 bases and J lost 3, with 11 bases in between. CDR3 length: 14 amino acids. Germline V gives CDR1 LNHNV, CDR2 YYDKDF (reference sequence). The CDR3 region is CATSNTPGTDTQYF. CDR3 sequence (DNA): TGTGCCACCAGCAATACCCCCGGGACAGATACGCAGTATTTT.

A few counts support this clonotype. The rearrangement joins TRBV6-6 to TRBJ2-7; 12 positions agree with TRBD1. The CDR3 contains 19 residues. V gave up 6 bases and J gave up 1 base; unmatched junction bases: 16. Germline V gene lookup returns CDR1 MNHNY and CDR2 SVGAGI (reference sequence). In DNA form, the CDR3 reads TGTGCCAGCAGCCAGGAACCGGGACAGGGGGCGAGCAGGTCCTACGAGCAGTACTTC. Its translation: CASSQEPGQGASRSYEQYF.

This clonotype was detected many times. V is TRBV7-2 and J is TRBJ2-1; tentatively, D is TRBD2 (7 bases). Germline lookup yields CDR1 SGHTA and CDR2 FQGNSA. V was cut by 5 bases and J by 5 bases, with 19 bases left in between. The CDR3 has 16 amino acids. CDR3 nucleotide sequence: TGTGCCAGCAGCCCGAGGGGGGTAGGGGGGGACAATGAGCAGTTCTTC. It specifies CASSPRGVGGDNEQFF.

CDR3 protein: CSARRASGSVWTDTQYF. The CDR3 DNA sequence: TGCAGTGCTAGGCGGGCTAGCGGGAGTGTTTGGACAGATACGCAGTATTTT. This rearrangement joins TRBV20-1 to TRBJ2-3, with 10 bases fitting TRBD2. Germline V CDR1 and CDR2: DFQATT, SNEGSKA (reference sequence). J lost 3 bases, V lost 3 bases, and 12 bases had no gene match. CDR3 length: 17 residues.

There are a few counts of this clonotype. The J gene is TRBJ1-3, the V gene TRBV6-5; 8 bases line up with TRBD1. Germline V CDR1 and CDR2: MNHEY, SVGAGI. The CDR3 has 16 residues. V dropped 6 bases and J dropped 0; count of bases not matched to a gene: 7. Written as DNA, the CDR3 is TGTGCCAGCAGCCGCCGGACAGGGAACTCTGGAAACACCATATATTTT. This gives the protein CASSRRTGNSGNTIYF.

This chain uses TRBV20-1 with TRBJ1-6; D may be TRBD1 (6 bases). Germline lookup yields CDR1 DFQATT and CDR2 SNEGSKA (reference sequence). V lost 5 bases, J lost 5 bases, and 16 bases lay in between. CDR3 length: 15 residues. This CDR3 is CSARKQGYNNSPLHF. The DNA for the CDR3 is TGCAGTGCTCGGAAGCAGGGGTACAATAATTCACCCCTCCACTTT.

About this clonotype: This sequence may be a read error, since a much larger clone differs from it by one base. This chain joins TRBV6-2 or TRBV6-3 and TRBJ2-1; maybe TRBD2 (5 bases). CDR1 MNHEY and CDR2 SVGEGT come from the germline V gene. The V end lost 1 base, the J end lost 7 bases, and 8 bases lay between the germline ends. This CDR3 spans 13 amino acids. The CDR3 sequence: CASSYLRVNEQFF. CDR3 coding DNA: TGTGCCAGCAGTTACTTGAGGGTTAATGAGCAGTTCTTC.

This clonotype was seen ten or more times. The chain recombines TRBV7-8 with TRBJ2-3, with 8 bases fitting TRBD1. In germline, CDR1 is SGHVS, CDR2 FQNEAQ. The CDR3 contains 13 residues. V lost 5 bases, J lost 5 bases, and 3 bases stayed unmatched. CDR3 residues: CASSIDRGDTQYF. The CDR3, as DNA: TGTGCCAGCAGCATCGACAGGGGAGATACGCAGTATTTT.

This clonotype showed up many times. The V gene is TRBV5-1, the J gene TRBJ2-7; TRBD1 matches 8 bases. The CDR3 is made up of 14 amino acids. Germline V gene sequence: CDR1 SGHRS, CDR2 YFSETQ. Trimming took 4 bases from V and 4 from J; bases not matched to a gene: 7. The CDR3 loop is CASSAAGGRYEQYF. The CDR3 nucleotides read TGCGCCAGCAGCGCAGCAGGGGGCCGGTACGAGCAGTACTTC.

The CDR3: CAIKGGRDTDTQYF. The CDR3 DNA is TGTGCCATCAAGGGGGGTCGGGACACAGATACGCAGTATTTT. J is TRBJ2-3 and V is TRBV10-3; possibly TRBD1 or TRBD2 for D (6 bases each). The germline V and J ends were trimmed by 7 bases and 2 bases, with 13 bases remaining between them. The CDR3 loop spans 14 amino acids. Germline CDR1 is ENHRY and CDR2 is SYGVKD.

This clonotype was seen repeatedly, ten times or more. The genes are TRBV5-6 and TRBJ2-1; the D is unclear. CDR1 and CDR2 (germline): SGHDT, YYEEEE. This CDR3 comprises 12 residues. V was trimmed by 0 bases and J by 10 bases, leaving 8 bases between them. CDR3 protein: CASSLETAEQFF. Here the CDR3 DNA reads TGTGCCAGCAGCTTGGAGACTGCGGAGCAGTTCTTC.

J is TRBJ2-7 and V is TRBV6-5; 8 nucleotides agree with TRBD2. This CDR3 has 15 amino acids. Trimming took 2 bases from V and 3 from J; bases not matched to a gene: 6. Per germline, CDR1 MNHEY and CDR2 SVGAGI. For the CDR3, the DNA is TGTGCCAGCAGTTACCGCAGCGGGAGTAACTACGAGCAGTACTTC. Its translation is CASSYRSGSNYEQYF.

This clonotype was detected a few times. This sequence joins TRBV20-1 and TRBJ2-7; D is undetermined. CDR1 and CDR2 (germline): DFQATT, SNEGSKA (reference sequence). The CDR3 consists of 13 residues. Trimming stripped 6 bases from V and 1 base from J, with 13 bases between. CDR3: CSALREPSYEQYF. CDR3 coding DNA: TGCAGTGCCCTGAGAGAACCGTCCTACGAGCAGTACTTC.

The V gene is TRBV10-3, the J gene TRBJ2-3, with D perhaps TRBD1 (5 bases). The CDR3 runs 16 residues. Trimming took 5 bases from V and 3 from J, leaving 18 bases between them. The germline V gene has CDR1 ENHRY and CDR2 SYGVKD. This CDR3 is CAISPSRDKGTDTQYF. CDR3 in DNA: TGTGCCATCAGTCCGTCCAGGGATAAGGGAACAGATACGCAGTATTTT.

This clonotype showed up just a few times. V gene TRBV28 combines with J gene TRBJ2-2; D may correspond to TRBD1 or TRBD2 (5 bases each). The CDR3 has 14 amino acids. V lost 6 bases and J lost 1, with 9 bases in between. Germline V lookup: CDR1 MDHEN, CDR2 SYDVKM. Here the CDR3 DNA reads TGTGCCAGCAGACCGGGACGGAACACCGGGGAGCTGTTTTTT. Translation gives CASRPGRNTGELFF.

There are a few counts of this clonotype. This chain joins TRBV20-1 and TRBJ2-1; 7 bases fit TRBD2. The CDR3 has 16 residues. Per germline, CDR1 DFQATT and CDR2 SNEGSKA (reference sequence). With V trimmed by 5 bases and J by 0 bases, 10 bases remained unmatched. In DNA, the CDR3 is TGCAGTGCTCCCCCGGGAGGACTGAGCTCCTACAATGAGCAGTTCTTC. Encoded protein: CSAPPGGLSSYNEQFF.